Each of the 5 T cell receptor beta chains below was sequenced from the same sample in a study of T cell repertoires in cytomegalovirus infection. MiXCR, run by TCRdb on the reads, gives a single entry per CDR3 protein. Of roughly 630,000 distinct CDR3 sequences detected, 20% to 25% appear once; the ten largest clones hold 6.5% to 10%. Sequenced input: CD8+ T cells from PBMCs. The receptors come from a human donor in good health (CMV status not recorded). Some clones in this sample may be carry-over from other donors' samples.

The chain has TRBV2 and TRBJ2-2; 7 bases fit TRBD1. V trimming: 7 bases; J trimming: 0 bases; junction bases outside the gene matches: 11. This CDR3 has 17 residues. Germline V CDR1 and CDR2: SNHLY, FYNNEI. Written as DNA, the CDR3 is TGTGCCAGCACCAACCCCGGACAGGACGCGAACACCGGGGAGCTGTTTTTT. Translation gives CASTNPGQDANTGELFF.

The gene calls are TRBV7-6 and TRBJ2-7; TRBD2 matches at 8 bases. The CDR3 covers 17 residues. Looked up from germline, CDR1 is SGHVS and CDR2 is FNYEAQ. V was clipped by 5 bases and J by 2 bases; unmatched bases: 14. The DNA of the CDR3 is TGTGCCAGCAGCGGGCCTGTCAGCGGGGGAAATCCCTACGAGCAGTACTTC. This sequence encodes CASSGPVSGGNPYEQYF. Using reference TRBV7-6 and TRBJ2-7 for the parts outside the CDR3, the full variable domain is GAGVSQSPRYKVTKRGQDVALRCDPISGHVSLYWYRQALGQGPEFLTYFNYEAQQDKSGLPNDRFSAERPEGSISTLTIQRTEQRDSAMYRCASSGPVSGGNPYEQYFGPGTRLTVT.

The chain employs TRBV12-3 or TRBV12-4 and TRBJ1-2; maybe TRBD1 (6 bases). The ends were cut back, 5 bases at V and 3 bases at J, with 19 bases in the middle. This CDR3 spans 16 amino acids. CDR3 protein: CASSETTRGQDYGYTF. The CDR3 DNA is TGTGCCAGCAGTGAAACCACCCGGGGACAAGACTATGGCTACACCTTC.

This clonotype has just a few counts. This chain joins TRBV4-3 and TRBJ2-3; 7 nucleotides agree with TRBD2. V shed 0 bases, J shed 1 base, and the junction held 4 bases outside the gene matches. Germline V gene lookup returns CDR1 LGHNA and CDR2 YSLEER. This CDR3 contains 16 residues. For the CDR3, the DNA is TGCGCCAGCAGCCAAGATTTTCGGGGGGGCACAGATACGCAGTATTTT. This encodes CASSQDFRGGTDTQYF.

The rearrangement joins TRBV20-1 to TRBJ2-7, with D tentatively TRBD2 (6 bases). The CDR3 totals 14 residues. The V gene's germline CDR1 is DFQATT and CDR2 SNEGSKA (reference sequence). V was pared by 4 bases and J by 0 bases, with 13 bases between. CDR3 sequence reads: CSATSQDYSYEQYF. Here the CDR3 DNA reads TGCAGTGCTACCTCACAGGACTACTCCTACGAGCAGTACTTC.